This T cell receptor beta chain was sequenced in a study of blood T cells in healthy people across ages (dated by TCRdb to the mid-2010s). Some background on the complete study: In model experiments, template switching captured roughly one uniquely barcoded TCR beta cDNA molecule for every two T cells. The study measured age-related changes in TCR beta repertoire diversity using deep sequencing normalized with unique cDNA molecular identifiers. Donors were grouped into four age groups: young (average roughly 17 years), middle-aged (around 39), aged (about 60) and long-lived (about 89). To avoid experimental bias, donors of different ages were spread randomly across the sequencing lanes. For two donors (one aged 18 to 30 and one aged 80 or older), the study analyzed two additional independent replicas of 1 million unique cDNA reads from the same blood draw. Here is what the overall study found, with its caveats: As age increased, observed TCR beta diversity per million T cells dropped in a roughly linear way, and a significant reduction was already evident by age 40. Estimates of total diversity from one million sequenced T cells were regarded as lower bounds and underestimates. Because donor CMV infection status was unknown, age-related changes in expanded clonotypes were potentially confounded. Compared with the aged group, more naive CD4+ T cells, fewer expanded clones and increased TCR diversity were shown by the long-lived group, suggesting age selection. The percentage of naive T cells measured by flow cytometry correlated strongly with observed TCR beta diversity. Bulk unsorted PBMC profiling prevented conclusive comparison of naive and antigen-experienced compartments.

The method behind the library was 5' RACE. This sample was sequenced with an Illumina HiSeq 2500. A second PCR of about 6 to 11 cycles was run with a J-beta primer mix and a sample-barcoded 5' primer. A template-switch 5' adaptor carrying 12 random nucleotides introduced a unique molecular identifier onto each TCR beta cDNA molecule. Each sample yielded at least 2.5 million CDR3-containing paired-end reads. First-strand cDNA synthesis was performed from all RNA using the Mint cDNA synthesis kit, with priming by a TRBC-specific oligonucleotide. After uracil-DNA glycosylase treatment, a first 18-cycle PCR used universal primers M1SS and BC2_uni_R on all cDNA. For the original study's pipeline: Normalization of each sample was performed by random selection of 1 million high-quality reads, each carrying a distinct molecular identifier. Reads with shared molecular identifiers were discarded instead of being binned into consensus sequences. MiTCR, run with a Q25 quality threshold and the strictest error-elimination algorithm, handled CDR3 identification, clonotype clustering and error correction. A nonparametric unseen species model using Euler transformation provided a lower-bound estimate of total TCR beta diversity. TCRdb trimmed public reads at Q25 via fastp, called clones via MiXCR and kept in-frame beta chains. For every CDR3 protein sequence, its rows merge into one entry that carries the most common genes and DNA. These V and J calls rely on TCRdb rather than the paper's analysis. This sample has some 1.5 million distinct CDR3 sequences in its table, and roughly two fifths of those were observed once. 4% of the sample comes from the top ten.

About this clonotype itself: The target of this receptor is not known. Base qualities were left out, and no much larger clone turns up one base away.

Unmatched junction bases come to 5, with V trimmed by 0 bases and J by 6 bases. In the germline V gene, CDR1 corresponds to ENHRY and CDR2 to SYGVKD. Spanning cysteine to phenylalanine, the CDR3 consists of 16 amino acids. CDR3 DNA is the only sequence kept; it has 48 bases, read in frame from the first base. Systemically healthy Caucasian individuals from Russia, 39 in total and aged roughly 6 to 100 years, were included as donors. Approximately 9.7 milliliters of peripheral blood were drawn from each donor into EDTA-treated Vacutainer tubes. Ficoll-Paque density-gradient centrifugation was used to isolate PBMCs, with at least 7 million per sample. Trizol reagent was used to extract total RNA from PBMCs, with at least 5.5 micrograms per sample. The percentages of naive CD45RAhigh/CD27high T cells were determined by flow cytometry on a PBMC aliquot from every donor.

Sequenced material: blood. The receptor comes from a woman aged 18-29 years in good health. The chain joins TRBV10-3 to TRBJ2-1; the junction holds 10 bases that match TRBD2. The CDR3 has the sequence CAISESVAGGGNEQFF. The DNA reads TGTGCCATCAGTGAGTCAGTAGCGGGAGGAGGCAATGAGCAGTTCTTC.